This is a list of T cell receptor beta chains from one sample in a study of cytomegalovirus exposure and HLA in healthy donors. Profiling relied on immunoSEQ multiplex PCR, and the TCRdb table lists in-frame clones only, not all of them. The sample consists of 100,000 to 150,000 clones, around 78% of them appearing once. The sample consisted of PBMCs. These TCRs come from a man between 18 and 35 years old in good health and CMV-seropositive. Each CDR3 is given with its conserved first and last residue. A D gene is named only where the DNA matches it firmly. Clone size is given for some rows only: seen once, a few or many times, or a class if the clone is expanded.

TRBV5-4	TRBJ2-2	TRBD2	few	TGTGCCAGCAGCTTGGGACTAGCGGGGGGCTCAGGGAGGACCGGGGAGCTGTTTTTT	CASSLGLAGGSGRTGELFF
TRBV11-2	TRBJ1-3	NA	NA	TGTGCCAGCAGCTTAGTCCAGGATTCGGGAAACACCATATATTTT	CASSLVQDSGNTIYF
TRBV7-2	TRBJ2-3	NA	NA	TGTGCCAGCAGCTTAGATTGGCTAGCGCCAGATACGCAGTATTTT	CASSLDWLAPDTQYF
TRBV5-1	TRBJ2-7	NA	NA	TGCGCCAGCAGTTCCGGGACACTTTCGTACGAGCAGTACTTC	CASSSGTLSYEQYF
TRBV25-1	TRBJ1-1	NA	NA	TGTGCCAGCAGTGCCGGAGGGAACACTGAAGCTTTCTTT	CASSAGGNTEAFF
TRBV9	TRBJ2-3	TRBD2	NA	TGTGCCAGCAGCGTAGAAGCGGGGGGGAGCACAGATACGCAGTATTTT	CASSVEAGGSTDTQYF
TRBV6-1	TRBJ2-1	TRBD2	NA	TGTGCCAGCAGTGAGGAGACTAGCGGGGGCCATGAGCAGTTCTTC	CASSEETSGGHEQFF
TRBV27	TRBJ1-2	NA	NA	TGTGCCAGCAGCCCGTTGGGGGCTTCGCGGGTGGGCTATGGCTACACCTTC	CASSPLGASRVGYGYTF
TRBV9	TRBJ1-1	NA	NA	TGTGCCAGCAGCGTCGACAGCATGAACACTGAAGCTTTCTTT	CASSVDSMNTEAFF
TRBV9	TRBJ2-7	NA	once	TGTGCCAGCGGGGACACCTACGAGCAGTACTTC	CASGDTYEQYF
TRBV11-3	TRBJ2-2	TRBD1	NA	TGTGCCAGCAGCGGATCCAAACAGGGGGCGACCGGGGAGCTGTTTTTT	CASSGSKQGATGELFF
TRBV27	TRBJ1-5	NA	NA	TGTGCCAGCAGTTTAAGAGGAGCTTTCAATCAGCCCCAGCATTTT	CASSLRGAFNQPQHF
TRBV6-6	TRBJ1-1	NA	NA	TGTGCCAGCAGTTACTCCCCACCATTGAGCACTGAAGCTTTCTTT	CASSYSPPLSTEAFF
TRBV5-6	TRBJ1-1	NA	NA	TGTGCCAGCAGCTTGGGGGGGCCTGGTGAAGCTTTCTTT	CASSLGGPGEAFF
TRBV10-1	TRBJ2-3	NA	NA	TGCGCCAGCAGTGAGAGAGAAATGGGCACAGATACGCAGTATTTT	CASSEREMGTDTQYF
TRBV7-9	TRBJ1-2	NA	NA	TGTGCCAGCAGCTTAGGGGGGGTCGACTATGGCTACACCTTC	CASSLGGVDYGYTF
TRBV5-4	TRBJ1-6	NA	few	TGTGCCAGCAGCCCTATAGGGGGTAATTCACCCCTCCACTTT	CASSPIGGNSPLHF
TRBV14	TRBJ1-2	NA	NA	TGTGCCAGCAGCCAAGCCCCCAGGGTTGGCTACACCTTC	CASSQAPRVGYTF
TRBV28	TRBJ1-2	NA	NA	TGTGCCAGCGCGGATGAGGGTCGGATTAGCGGCTACACCTTC	CASADEGRISGYTF